One sample yielded the 15 T cell receptor beta chains listed below, sequenced in a study of blood T cell repertoires in COVID-19. Only in-frame clones appear in the TCRdb table, and some are missing; sequencing was by immunoSEQ multiplex PCR. The sample consists of some 140,000 clones, 85% to 90% of them appearing once. Input material: peripheral blood. The receptors here all came from a human donor in a cohort sampled during active COVID-19.

The chain combines TRBV24-1 with TRBJ2-1, with TRBD2 as a possible D gene (6 bases). The CDR3 runs to 22 residues. CDR1 is KGHDR and CDR2 is SFDVKD in the germline V gene. V was cut by 1 base and J by 0 bases, with 27 bases left in between. The chain's CDR3 is CATSDFTPGLSYRTSSYNEQFF. In DNA, the CDR3 is TGTGCCACCAGTGATTTTACTCCGGGACTCTCCTATAGAACTAGCTCCTACAATGAGCAGTTCTTC.

The chain employs TRBV5-1 and TRBJ2-3; 10 bases match TRBD2. The germline gives CDR1 SGHRS, CDR2 YFSETQ. Trimming took 0 bases from V and 5 from J; bases not matched to a gene: 6. This CDR3 contains 16 residues. CDR3 DNA: TGCGCCAGCAGCTTGGAACTAGCGGGATCCAAAGATACGCAGTATTTT. Translated, it gives CASSLELAGSKDTQYF.

This clone was recorded once. The chain links TRBV5-4 to TRBJ2-1, with 11 bases identical to TRBD2. In germline, CDR1 is SGHNT, CDR2 YYREEE (reference sequence). The CDR3 covers 17 residues. Losses at the gene ends were 3 bases for V and 0 bases for J; bases not matched to a gene: 5. The CDR3 DNA reads as TGTGCCAGCAGCTCCGCGACTAGCGGGACCTCCTACAATGAGCAGTTCTTC. Translated: CASSSATSGTSYNEQFF.

The chain has TRBV6-6 and TRBJ1-5; weak D call: TRBD1 (5 bases). CDR3 length: 15 amino acids. Germline V CDR1 and CDR2: MNHNY, SVGAGI (reference sequence). The V and J ends lost 5 bases and 3 bases respectively, with 14 bases between them. The CDR3 DNA is TGTGCCAGCAGTCCCCGGGGGGAAATCAATCAGCCCCAGCATTTT. Its translation is CASSPRGEINQPQHF.

The gene calls are TRBV5-1 and TRBJ2-5; 9 bases match TRBD2. Looked up from germline, CDR1 is SGHRS and CDR2 is YFSETQ. CDR3 length equals 17 residues. V gave up 0 bases and J gave up 1 base; unmatched junction bases: 7. In DNA, the CDR3 is TGCGCCAGCAGCTTGGCCAGACTAGCGGATGGCCAAGAGACCCAGTACTTC. Its translation is CASSLARLADGQETQYF.

The chain carries TRBV9 and TRBJ2-5; 10 bases fit TRBD1. The CDR3 runs 15 residues. V lost 4 bases to trimming and J lost 2 bases; unmatched junction nucleotides: 5. The germline V gene has CDR1 SGDLS and CDR2 YYNGEE. Here the CDR3 reads CASSNRQGAQETQYF. DNA for the CDR3: TGTGCCAGCAGCAACCGACAGGGGGCGCAAGAGACCCAGTACTTC.

The V and J genes are TRBV3-1 (or the pseudogene TRBV3-2) and TRBJ1-4, with 7 positions matching TRBD1. Germline lookup yields CDR1 LGHDT and CDR2 YNNKEL (reference sequence). This CDR3 region has 12 residues. After removal of 4 bases from V and 11 bases from J, the junction contained 4 bases not matched to a gene. The CDR3 region has the DNA TGTGCCAGCAGCCTACAACAGGGGAAACTGTTTTTT. As protein: CASSLQQGKLFF.

This clone was seen a single time. The chain recombines TRBV7-2 with TRBJ2-1, with D perhaps TRBD2 (5 bases). The V end lost 3 bases, the J end lost 9 bases, and 21 bases lay between the germline ends. The CDR3 sequence is 16 residues long. In germline, CDR1 is SGHTA, CDR2 FQGNSA. This CDR3 reads CASSFLSVGMEVEQFF. DNA of the CDR3: TGTGCCAGCAGCTTCCTCTCAGTAGGGATGGAGGTTGAGCAGTTCTTC.

By share, this clone counts as medium-sized (0.01 to 0.1%). The V gene is TRBV4-3, the J gene TRBJ1-2; weak D call: TRBD1 (6 bases). Germline assignment: CDR1 LGHNA and CDR2 YSLEER. V lost 0 bases to trimming and J lost 4 bases, with 15 bases between them. CDR3 size: 16 residues. The CDR3 protein is CASSQDRGVVTYGYTF. The CDR3 nucleotides are TGCGCCAGCAGCCAAGACAGGGGAGTAGTTACCTATGGCTACACCTTC.

The gene calls are TRBV19 and TRBJ1-2, with 7 bases identical to TRBD1. CDR1 LNHDA and CDR2 SQIVND come from the germline V gene (reference sequence). V gave up 4 bases and J gave up 3 bases; unmatched junction bases: 8. This CDR3 contains 15 residues. The CDR3, as DNA: TGTGCCAGTAGTACACGACAGGGTTTGGACTATGGCTACACCTTC. This encodes CASSTRQGLDYGYTF.

This clone was detected only once. The chain carries TRBV19 and TRBJ1-4, with a tentative D call TRBD1 (6 bases). V lost 4 bases, J lost 0 bases, and 12 bases lay in between. Per germline, CDR1 LNHDA and CDR2 SQIVND (reference sequence). The CDR3 consists of 16 residues. This CDR3 is CASSNGGGTTNEKLFF. CDR3 DNA sequence: TGTGCCAGTAGTAATGGGGGCGGAACAACTAATGAAAAACTGTTTTTT. Based on the CDR3 plus reference TRBV19 and TRBJ1-4, the full variable domain is DGGITQSPKYLFRKEGQNVTLSCEQNLNHDAMYWYRQDPGQGLRLIYYSQIVNDFQKGDIAEGYSVSREKKESFPLTVTSAQKNPTAFYLCASSNGGGTTNEKLFFGSGTQLSVL.

This clone has a handful of counts. The V gene is TRBV24-1, the J gene TRBJ1-1; D remains unclear. Trimming stripped 1 base from V and 4 bases from J, with 3 bases between. The CDR3 extends over 12 amino acids. Germline-derived CDR1 and CDR2 are KGHDR and SFDVKD. CDR3 coding DNA: TGTGCCACCAGTGATTTCGGCACTGAAGCTTTCTTT. Encoded protein: CATSDFGTEAFF.

J is TRBJ2-5 and V is TRBV19, with D maybe TRBD1 (6 bases). Trimming shortened V by 7 bases and J by 0 bases, and 9 bases separated the two germline ends. The CDR3 totals 13 residues. From germline, CDR1 is LNHDA and CDR2 SQIVND (reference sequence). The CDR3 bases are TGTGCCAGTAAACAGGGTAACCAAGAGACCCAGTACTTC. It translates to CASKQGNQETQYF.

The rearrangement uses TRBV24-1 and TRBJ1-2, with 8 bases lining up with TRBD1. The V and J ends lost 9 bases and 2 bases, in that order; junction bases with no gene match: 4. The CDR3 covers 13 residues. Germline assignment: CDR1 KGHDR and CDR2 SFDVKD. The CDR3 DNA reads as TGTGCCACCCAGCAGGGGGCAAACTATGGCTACACCTTC. This translates into CATQQGANYGYTF.

This chain connects TRBV7-2 to TRBJ2-1, with 7 bases matching TRBD2. This CDR3 comprises 15 residues. The germline gives CDR1 SGHTA, CDR2 FQGNSA. Unmatched junction bases numbered 8, after V lost 0 bases and J lost 9 bases. CDR3: CASSLAPSGAGEQFF. Here the CDR3 DNA reads TGTGCCAGCAGCTTAGCGCCGAGCGGGGCGGGTGAGCAGTTCTTC.